This entry describes one T cell receptor beta chain. Its target is not known. Use of 60 Vbeta and 13 Jbeta primers characterized the PCR. TCRdb keeps only in-frame clones here, not all; method: immunoSEQ multiplex PCR. The table counts 150,000 to 200,000 clones; less than 6.5% lies in the top ten. Germline V gene lookup returns CDR1 MDHEN and CDR2 SYDVKM. V lost 3 bases and J lost 0, with 8 bases in between. This CDR3 contains 14 residues. The data were taken from a study of cytomegalovirus exposure and HLA in healthy donors. Study-wide points: A missense DCLRE1C variant was associated with V- and J-gene trimming of TCR beta chains in a later analysis, and an independent cohort replicated the association. Available immune exposure information covered CMV serostatus only. Likely technical artifact: a cluster of highly shared sequence variants. Sequencing depth across donors, presence/absence analyses assumed, was roughly uniform.

The TCR comes from a man aged 25-45 years in good health and CMV-seronegative. The gene calls are TRBV28 and TRBJ1-2; no clear D. Sequences were obtained from PBMCs. The CDR3 region is CASSLVHTNYGYTF. Written as DNA, the CDR3 is TGTGCCAGCAGTTTGGTACATACTAACTATGGCTACACCTTC.